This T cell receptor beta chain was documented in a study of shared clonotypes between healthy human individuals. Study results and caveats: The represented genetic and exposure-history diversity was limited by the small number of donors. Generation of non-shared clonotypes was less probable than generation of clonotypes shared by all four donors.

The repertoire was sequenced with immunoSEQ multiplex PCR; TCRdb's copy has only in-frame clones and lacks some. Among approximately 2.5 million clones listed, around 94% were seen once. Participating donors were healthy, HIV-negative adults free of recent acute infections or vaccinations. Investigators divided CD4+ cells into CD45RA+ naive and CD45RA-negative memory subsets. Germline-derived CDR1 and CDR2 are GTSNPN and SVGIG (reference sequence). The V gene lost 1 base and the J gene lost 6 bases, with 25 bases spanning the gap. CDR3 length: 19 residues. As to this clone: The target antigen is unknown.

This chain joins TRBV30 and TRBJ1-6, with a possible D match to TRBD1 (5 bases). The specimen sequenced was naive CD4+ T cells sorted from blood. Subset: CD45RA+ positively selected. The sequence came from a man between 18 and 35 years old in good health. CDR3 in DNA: TGTGCCTGGAGTGCCACCCTCTCGACGGAGGGGAATTTTAATTCACCCCTCCACTTT. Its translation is CAWSATLSTEGNFNSPLHF.